A selection of T cell receptor beta chains follows, all from one sample in a study of shared clonotypes between healthy human individuals. Clones were read by immunoSEQ multiplex PCR, and TCRdb kept only the in-frame ones, dropping some. The sample shows 2 million or so clones, about 95% of them seen only once. The specimen was naive CD8+ T cells sorted from blood. These receptors originate from a man younger than 35 in good health. Both conserved end residues are trimmed from each CDR3.

V,J,CDR3
TRBV19,TRBJ1-1,ASRGTVNLGKAF
TRBV9,TRBJ1-6,ASSDSLQGGSPLH
TRBV11-2,TRBJ2-3,ASSLLAGRSTDTQY
TRBV6-1,TRBJ2-7,ASSDYIGGSYEQY
TRBV2,TRBJ2-5,ASSEEITLQETQY
TRBV28,TRBJ2-7,ASSTLRDSSYEQY
TRBV5-1,TRBJ2-1,ASSSWTSGNNNEQF
TRBV5-5,TRBJ2-5,ASSFGQGIRETQY
TRBV27,TRBJ2-2,ASSFLLAGEGTGELF
TRBV7-9,TRBJ2-2,ASSLDRTGELF
TRBV5-4,TRBJ2-3,ASSLEGSPPDTQY
TRBV4-1,TRBJ2-7,ASSLLSGTGAYEQY
TRBV19,TRBJ1-2,ASTSPGQGNYGYT
TRBV4-1,TRBJ1-6,ASSQEGGGSSYNSPLH
TRBV19,TRBJ2-1,ASSPGLLNEQF
TRBV4-3,TRBJ1-5,ASSQVLNRGNQPQH
TRBV4-1,TRBJ2-3,ASSHSWTGGTDTQY
TRBV5-6,TRBJ2-3,ASSSEDRPDTQY
TRBV7-9,TRBJ2-7,ASSLGIPGDYEQY
TRBV5-4,TRBJ2-6,ASSQTGSGANVLT
TRBV25-1,TRBJ2-1,ASSGFEQF
TRBV7-9,TRBJ2-5,ASSLARGAGQETQY
TRBV7-9,TRBJ1-4,ASSKTAPDREMRVF
TRBV29-1,TRBJ2-1,SVDDRLNEQF
TRBV4-3,TRBJ1-1,ASSQFFPNTEAF
TRBV6-5,TRBJ1-1,ASRPSQEGFAEAF
TRBV6-1,TRBJ1-2,ASSELGTYGYT
TRBV19,TRBJ2-7,ASSPSTGDAYEQY
TRBV9,TRBJ1-1,ASSSGTAMNTEAF
TRBV9,TRBJ1-2,ASSPSTGAVGYGYT
TRBV2,TRBJ2-3,ASDGTSGESRNADTQY
TRBV30,TRBJ2-7,AWSRGAQTYEQY
TRBV10-1,TRBJ1-1,ASSGEGIILNTEAF
TRBV9,TRBJ1-2,ASSVVTGEPYGYT
TRBV4-3,TRBJ1-6,ASSRLTGDYNSPLH
TRBV5-6,TRBJ2-3,ASSGGGDTQY
TRBV6-5,TRBJ2-5,ATWGHLQETQY
TRBV5-6,TRBJ2-1,ASSLALGSYNEQF
TRBV13,TRBJ1-2,ASSPGQGGGYT
TRBV7-6,TRBJ2-2,ASSLGWGTGELF
TRBV9,TRBJ2-7,ASPSLSGRTYEQY
TRBV9,TRBJ2-1,ASSAASGAYEQF
TRBV29-1,TRBJ2-7,SVEPRSGTYEQY
TRBV10-3,TRBJ1-6,AISETQGGSSYNSPLH
TRBV7-9,TRBJ1-4,ASQEDSGRNEKLF
TRBV27,TRBJ2-7,ASSSGQSYEQY
TRBV29-1,TRBJ2-1,SVEDPGLAGTYNEQF
TRBV5-6,TRBJ2-4,ASSLENIQY
TRBV30,TRBJ2-7,AWGASTEQY